The 16 T cell receptor beta chains below all came from one sample that was sequenced in a study of T cell responses to AZD1222 COVID-19 vaccine. Some clones are missing from TCRdb's copy, which holds only in-frame ones; the method was immunoSEQ multiplex PCR. The sample has about 150,000 clones, roughly 92% seen once. Material: peripheral blood, obtained on day 0 of AZD1222 vaccination. The receptors were sampled from an adult in good health.

The CDR3 protein is CASSLHRETQYF. The CDR3, as DNA: TGTGCCAGCAGCTTACACCGAGAGACCCAGTACTTC. The V call is TRBV7-2, the J call TRBJ2-5; D gene unclear. Germline lookup yields CDR1 SGHTA and CDR2 FQGNSA. The length of the CDR3 is 12 residues. Trimming removed 2 bases from V and 4 bases from J, with 5 bases in between.

The chain recombines TRBV7-8 with TRBJ2-1; D unresolved. This CDR3 spans 15 amino acids. The germline gives CDR1 SGHVS, CDR2 FQNEAQ. V gave up 3 bases and J gave up 4 bases, with 13 bases separating them. The DNA for the CDR3 is TGTGCCAGCAGCTTGCTTGGAGTTGAGTACAATGAGCAGTTCTTC. It translates to CASSLLGVEYNEQFF.

The chain recombines TRBV6-5 with TRBJ2-4; 7 nucleotides agree with TRBD2. Germline lookup yields CDR1 MNHEY and CDR2 SVGAGI. There are 15 residues in the CDR3. V dropped 6 bases and J dropped 8; count of bases not matched to a gene: 13. The CDR3: CASRDRTSGTYIQYF. The CDR3 DNA reads as TGTGCCAGCAGGGATCGGACTAGTGGAACGTACATTCAGTACTTC.

The rearrangement uses TRBV11-2 and TRBJ2-3; TRBD2 might be the D (6 bases). V lost 0 bases and J 1 base, leaving 14 bases between the germline ends. This CDR3 region has 17 residues. From germline, CDR1 is SGHAT and CDR2 FQNNGV. CDR3 sequence reads: CASSLDYGQRGTDTQYF. The CDR3 DNA sequence: TGTGCCAGCAGCTTAGATTATGGCCAGCGGGGCACAGATACGCAGTATTTT.

J is TRBJ1-1 and V is TRBV5-1; no definite D call. Germline V gene lookup returns CDR1 SGHRS and CDR2 YFSETQ. V lost 1 base and J 4 bases, leaving 11 bases between the germline ends. There are 14 residues in the CDR3. This chain's CDR3 is CASSLNPEGTEAFF. CDR3 DNA sequence: TGCGCCAGCAGCTTGAATCCCGAGGGCACTGAAGCTTTCTTT.

The chain links TRBV24-1 to TRBJ2-2, with D perhaps TRBD2 (5 bases). The V gene lost 5 bases and the J gene lost 3 bases, with 12 bases spanning the gap. CDR3 length: 15 residues. Germline V CDR1 and CDR2: KGHDR, SFDVKD. CDR3 protein: CATSARGADTGELFF. As DNA, the CDR3 is TGTGCCACCAGTGCACGGGGAGCGGACACCGGGGAGCTGTTTTTT.

V is TRBV19 and J is TRBJ2-1; D uncertain. Germline V lookup: CDR1 LNHDA, CDR2 SQIVND (reference sequence). V was shortened by 2 bases and J by 3 bases, with 5 bases between the two germline ends. The CDR3 has 13 residues. CDR3 DNA: TGTGCCAGTAGTATATCGAACTACAATGAGCAGTTCTTC. It is translated as CASSISNYNEQFF.

A single count supports this clone. The chain couples TRBV27 to TRBJ2-3; D is possibly TRBD1 or TRBD2 (5 bases each). With 5 bases removed from V and 3 bases from J, the gap between germline ends came to 12 bases. CDR3 length equals 14 residues. Germline CDR1 is MNHEY and CDR2 is SMNVEV (reference sequence). The CDR3 DNA reads as TGTGCCAGCAGTAGGGACCGAGCTACAGATACGCAGTATTTT. It specifies CASSRDRATDTQYF.

The chain is built from TRBV10-3 and TRBJ2-3; the match to TRBD2 covers 8 bases. Germline V lookup: CDR1 ENHRY, CDR2 SYGVKD. V trimming: 4 bases; J trimming: 3 bases; junction bases outside the gene matches: 15. This CDR3 region has 18 residues. The CDR3 DNA is TGTGCCATCAGTGTAGGAACCGGGACTAGTTCATTGACAGATACGCAGTATTTT. This encodes CAISVGTGTSSLTDTQYF.

This sequence joins TRBV21-1 and TRBJ1-1. TRBV21-1 is listed as a pseudogene. This CDR3 has 17 amino acids. The CDR3 DNA follows: TGTGCCAGCAGCAAAGTAAGGGAGGGGACGCAGAGGACTGAAGCTTTCTTT. Translating it yields CASSKVREGTQRTEAFF.

The rearrangement joins TRBV19 to TRBJ1-4, with no clear D. V was clipped by 3 bases and J by 0 bases, with 5 bases between them. Per the germline V gene, CDR1 is LNHDA and CDR2 is SQIVND (reference sequence). The CDR3 spans 14 residues. The CDR3 DNA reads as TGTGCCAGTAGTATCCTTGCAACTAATGAAAAACTGTTTTTT. Translated: CASSILATNEKLFF.

The rearrangement links TRBV7-9 to TRBJ2-1, with D possibly TRBD2 on 6 matching bases. In germline, CDR1 is SEHNR, CDR2 FQNEAQ (reference sequence). Trimming stripped 4 bases from V and 3 bases from J, with 13 bases between. This CDR3 spans 15 amino acids. CDR3 loop: CASSSPGLSYNEQFF. For the CDR3, the DNA is TGTGCCAGCAGCTCCCCGGGACTGAGCTACAATGAGCAGTTCTTC.

This clone was observed a few times. The chain is built from TRBV6-2 or TRBV6-3 and TRBJ2-7; D may be TRBD1 (6 bases). The CDR3 is 14 amino acids. Between the trimmed V and J ends, which lost 4 bases and 1 base, there was a span of 11 bases. Germline V CDR1 and CDR2: MNHEY, SVGEGT. The CDR3 DNA reads TGTGCCAGCAGTTTCCGGACAGATTCCTACGAGCAGTACGTC. Translation gives CASSFRTDSYEQYV.

The chain recombines TRBV5-6 with TRBJ2-7, with D unclear. This CDR3 region has 13 residues. The V and J ends lost 4 bases and 5 bases respectively, with 13 bases between them. Germline CDR1 reads SGHDT; CDR2 reads YYEEEE. The CDR3 protein is CASSRLGTDEQYV. The CDR3 DNA reads TGTGCCAGCAGCAGGCTGGGCACCGACGAGCAGTACGTC.

This chain uses TRBV18 with TRBJ2-7, with 7 bases fitting TRBD2. The CDR3 contains 15 residues. Trimming at V came to 5 bases and at J to 0 bases, leaving 7 bases not matched to a gene. Germline V lookup: CDR1 KGHSH, CDR2 LQKENI. The CDR3 DNA reads TGTGCCAGCTCAGCCTCCCGGACTAGCTCCTACGAGCAGTACGTC. Translated, it gives CASSASRTSSYEQYV.

The V gene is TRBV11-2, the J gene TRBJ1-1; D call uncertain. V lost 6 bases to trimming and J lost 5 bases, with 10 bases between them. The germline V gene encodes CDR1 SGHAT and CDR2 FQNNGV. The CDR3 loop spans 12 amino acids. The CDR3: CASRHGITEAFF. The DNA for the CDR3 is TGTGCCAGCAGGCACGGGATAACTGAAGCTTTCTTT.